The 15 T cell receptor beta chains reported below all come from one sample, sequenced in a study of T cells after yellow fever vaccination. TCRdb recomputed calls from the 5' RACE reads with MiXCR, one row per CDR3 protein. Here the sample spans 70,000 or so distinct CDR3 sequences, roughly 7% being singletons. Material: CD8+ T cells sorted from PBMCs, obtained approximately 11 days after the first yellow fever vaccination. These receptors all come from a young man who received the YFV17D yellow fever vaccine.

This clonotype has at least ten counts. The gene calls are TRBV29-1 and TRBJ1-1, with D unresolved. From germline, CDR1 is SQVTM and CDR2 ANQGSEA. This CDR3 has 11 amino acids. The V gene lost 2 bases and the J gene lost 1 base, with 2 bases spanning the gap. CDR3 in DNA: TGCAGCGTTGAATCGAACACTGAAGCTTTCTTT. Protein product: CSVESNTEAFF. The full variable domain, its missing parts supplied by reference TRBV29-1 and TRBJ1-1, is SAVISQKPSRDICQRGTSLTIQCQVDSQVTMMFWYRQQPGQSLTLIATANQGSEATYESGFVIDKFPISRPNLTFSTLTVSNMSPEDSSIYLCSVESNTEAFFGQGTRLTVV.

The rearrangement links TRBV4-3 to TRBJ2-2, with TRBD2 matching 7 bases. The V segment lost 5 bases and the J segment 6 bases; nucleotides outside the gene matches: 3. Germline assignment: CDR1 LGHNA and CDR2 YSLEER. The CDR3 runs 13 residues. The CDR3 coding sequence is TGCGCCAGCAGCGCCCGGGGGGCCGGGGAGCTGTTTTTT. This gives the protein CASSARGAGELFF.

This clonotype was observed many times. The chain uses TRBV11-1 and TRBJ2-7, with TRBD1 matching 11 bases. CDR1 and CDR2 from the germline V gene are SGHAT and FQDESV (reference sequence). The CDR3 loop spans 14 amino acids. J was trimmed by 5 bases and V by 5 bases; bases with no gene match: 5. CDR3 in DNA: TGTGCCAGCAGCGCCCCGGGACAGGGGGACGAGCAGTACTTC. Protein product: CASSAPGQGDEQYF.

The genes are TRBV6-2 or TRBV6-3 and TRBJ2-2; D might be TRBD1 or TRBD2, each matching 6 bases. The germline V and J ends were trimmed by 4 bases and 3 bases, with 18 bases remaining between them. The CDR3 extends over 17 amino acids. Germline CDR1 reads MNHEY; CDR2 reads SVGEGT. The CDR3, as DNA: TGTGCCAGCAGTTCCCCTCCAGGGGACTCATACACCGGGGAGCTGTTTTTT. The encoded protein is CASSSPPGDSYTGELFF.

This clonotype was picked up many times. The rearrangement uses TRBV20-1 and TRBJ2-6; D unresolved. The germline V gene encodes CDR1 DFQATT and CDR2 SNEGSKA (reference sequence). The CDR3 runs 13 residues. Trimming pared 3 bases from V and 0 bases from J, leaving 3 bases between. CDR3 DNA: TGCAGTGCTAGCGGCTCTGGGGCCAACGTCCTGACTTTC. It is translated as CSASGSGANVLTF.

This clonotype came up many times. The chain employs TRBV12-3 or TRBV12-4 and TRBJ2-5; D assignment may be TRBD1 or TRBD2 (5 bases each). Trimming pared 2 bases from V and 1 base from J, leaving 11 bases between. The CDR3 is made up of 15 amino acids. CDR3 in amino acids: CASSLKGDLQETQYF. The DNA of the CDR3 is TGTGCCAGCAGTTTAAAAGGGGACCTCCAAGAGACCCAGTACTTC.

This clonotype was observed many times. The CDR3 sequence: CASSQESSGFGQPQHF. DNA for the CDR3: TGCGCCAGCAGCCAAGAGTCGTCAGGCTTTGGTCAGCCCCAGCATTTT. The chain recombines TRBV4-1 with TRBJ1-5; no reliable D call. Trimming took 0 bases from V and 6 from J, leaving 15 bases between them. Germline CDR1 is MGHRA and CDR2 is YSYEKL. The CDR3 runs 16 residues.

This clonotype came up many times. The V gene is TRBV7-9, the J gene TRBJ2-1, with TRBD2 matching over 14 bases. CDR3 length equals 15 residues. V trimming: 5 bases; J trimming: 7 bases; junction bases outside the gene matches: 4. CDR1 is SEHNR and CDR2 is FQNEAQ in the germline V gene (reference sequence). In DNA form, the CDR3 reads TGTGCCAGCAGCGGGACTAGCGGGGGTGTAAATGAGCAGTTCTTC. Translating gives CASSGTSGGVNEQFF.

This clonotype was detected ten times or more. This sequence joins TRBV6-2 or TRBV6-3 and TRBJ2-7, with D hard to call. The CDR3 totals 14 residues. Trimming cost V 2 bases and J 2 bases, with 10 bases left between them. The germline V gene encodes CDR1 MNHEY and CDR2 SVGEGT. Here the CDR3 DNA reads TGTGCCAGCAGTTACGCGTTTAGCACCTACGAGCAGTACTTC. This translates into CASSYAFSTYEQYF.

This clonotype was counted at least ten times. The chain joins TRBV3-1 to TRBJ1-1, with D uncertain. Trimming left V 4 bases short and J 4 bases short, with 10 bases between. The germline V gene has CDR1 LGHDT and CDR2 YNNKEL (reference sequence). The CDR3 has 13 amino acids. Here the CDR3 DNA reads TGTGCCAGCAGCCTTTTGAAGGGCACTGAAGCTTTCTTT. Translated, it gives CASSLLKGTEAFF. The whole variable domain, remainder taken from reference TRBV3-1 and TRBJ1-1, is DTAVSQTPKYLVTQMGNDKSIKCEQNLGHDTMYWYKQDSKKFLKIMFSYNNKELIINETVPNRFSPKSPDKAHLNLHINSLELGDSAVYFCASSLLKGTEAFFGQGTRLTVV.

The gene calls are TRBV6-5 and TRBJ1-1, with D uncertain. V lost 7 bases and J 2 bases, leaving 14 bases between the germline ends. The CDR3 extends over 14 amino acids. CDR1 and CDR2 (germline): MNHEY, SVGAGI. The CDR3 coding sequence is TGTGCCAGCACCGGCTTCGACCTCAACACTGAAGCTTTCTTT. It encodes CASTGFDLNTEAFF.

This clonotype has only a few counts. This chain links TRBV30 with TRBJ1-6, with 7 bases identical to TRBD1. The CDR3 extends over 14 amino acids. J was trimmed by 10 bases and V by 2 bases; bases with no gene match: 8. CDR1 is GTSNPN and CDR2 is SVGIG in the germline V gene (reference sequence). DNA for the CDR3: TGTGCCTGGAGTAGTGGAGGGGGCGAATCACCCCTCCACTTT. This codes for CAWSSGGGESPLHF. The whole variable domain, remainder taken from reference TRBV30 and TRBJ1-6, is SQTIHQWPATLVQPVGSPLSLECTVEGTSNPNLYWYRQAAGRGLQLLFYSVGIGQISSEVPQNLSASRPQDRQFILSSKKLLLSDSGFYLCAWSSGGGESPLHFGNGTRLTVT.

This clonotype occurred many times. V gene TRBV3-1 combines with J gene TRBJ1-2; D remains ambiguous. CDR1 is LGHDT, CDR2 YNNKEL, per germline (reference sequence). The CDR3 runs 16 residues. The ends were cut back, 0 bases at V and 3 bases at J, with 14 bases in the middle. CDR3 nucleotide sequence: TGTGCCAGCAGCCAAGATGCGGCGGGTCTATACTATGGCTACACCTTC. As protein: CASSQDAAGLYYGYTF.

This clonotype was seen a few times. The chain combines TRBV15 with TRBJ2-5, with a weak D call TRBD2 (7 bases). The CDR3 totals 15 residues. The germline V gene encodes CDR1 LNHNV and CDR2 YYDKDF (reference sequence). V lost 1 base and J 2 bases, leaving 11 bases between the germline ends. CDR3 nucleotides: TGTGCCACCAGCAGAGTACAGGGAGGGCAAGAGACCCAGTACTTC. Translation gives CATSRVQGGQETQYF.

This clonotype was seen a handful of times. The CDR3 loop reads CSHYSGGLGREQFF. Here the CDR3 DNA reads TGCAGTCATTATAGCGGGGGGCTGGGGCGTGAGCAGTTCTTC. The chain couples TRBV20-1 to TRBJ2-1, with 10 bases fitting TRBD2. The germline V gene encodes CDR1 DFQATT and CDR2 SNEGSKA (reference sequence). After removal of 8 bases from V and 9 bases from J, the junction contained 13 bases not matched to a gene. This CDR3 has 14 residues.